These T cell receptor beta chains were read from a single sample in a study of blood T cells in healthy people across ages. TCRdb fed the 5' RACE reads into MiXCR, producing one record per CDR3 protein. The sample has 600,000 or so distinct CDR3 sequences, approximately 21% seen once. Sequencing input: blood. These receptor sequences come from a man aged 65 to 85 in good health. CDR3s include the opening cysteine and the closing phenylalanine or tryptophan. The D gene is left open where the match is weak. Clone size is stated in some rows and not others, as once, few, many or a class when expanded.

>TRBD2|TRBV6-4|many|TRBJ2-1
CASSRAGGYNEQFF
TGTGCCAGCAGTCGGGCGGGGGGGTACAATGAGCAGTTCTTC
>TRBD2|TRBV30|few|TRBJ2-1
CAWSVGGGAQQFF
TGTGCCTGGAGTGTAGGCGGGGGGGCCCAGCAGTTCTTC
>.|TRBV20-1|.|TRBJ2-2
CSARETGFPTGELFF
TGCAGTGCTAGAGAAACAGGATTTCCCACCGGGGAGCTGTTTTTT
>.|TRBV20-1|few|TRBJ2-5
CSARDQWLETQYF
TGCAGTGCTAGAGATCAGTGGTTGGAGACCCAGTACTTC
>.|TRBV7-8|few|TRBJ1-5
CASSYDSSSNQPQHF
TGTGCCAGCAGCTACGACAGTAGTAGCAATCAGCCCCAGCATTTT
>.|TRBV2|many|TRBJ1-2
CASSEDSYGYTF
TGTGCCAGCAGTGAAGACAGCTATGGCTACACCTTC
>.|TRBV12-3/TRBV12-4|once|TRBJ1-6
CASSQPRDAYNSPLHF
TGTGCCAGCAGCCAACCGCGGGACGCCTATAATTCACCCCTCCACTTT
>.|TRBV5-1|.|TRBJ1-1
CASSSSGPPNTEAFF
TGCGCCAGCAGCTCGTCGGGACCTCCGAACACTGAAGCTTTCTTT
>TRBD2|TRBV3-1|few|TRBJ2-1
CASSDRLAINNEQFF
TGTGCCAGCAGCGACCGACTAGCCATTAACAATGAGCAGTTCTTC
>.|TRBV5-1|.|TRBJ2-2
CASREAEGLWELFF
TGCGCCAGCAGAGAGGCAGAGGGGCTGTGGGAGCTGTTTTTT
>TRBD2|TRBV20-1|.|TRBJ2-5
CSAIAGGAYNEQLF
TGCAGTGCTATAGCGGGAGGCGCCTACAATGAGCAGCTCTTC
>TRBD2|TRBV18|.|TRBJ2-7
CASSPSLAGTSYEQYF
TGTGCCAGCTCACCATCCCTAGCGGGGACCTCCTACGAGCAGTACTTC
>TRBD1|TRBV6-5|.|TRBJ2-7
CASSGSTGLQQYF
TGTGCCAGCAGTGGCTCGACAGGGCTTCAGCAGTACTTC
>.|TRBV12-3/TRBV12-4|.|TRBJ2-7
CAGSFSGPSSYEQYF
TGTGCCGGCAGTTTCAGCGGGCCGAGCTCCTACGAGCAGTACTTC
>TRBD1|TRBV9|.|TRBJ1-4
CASSVGSGQGNEKLFF
TGTGCCAGCAGCGTTGGGTCGGGACAGGGTAATGAAAAACTGTTTTTT
>.|TRBV7-2|few|TRBJ1-2
CASSLISGTYGYTF
TGTGCCAGCAGCCTTATATCCGGGACCTATGGCTACACCTTC
>.|TRBV4-1|.|TRBJ2-7
CARNRDTCYEQYF
TGCGCCAGAAACAGGGACACCTGCTACGAGCAGTACTTC
>.|TRBV9|.|TRBJ2-3
CASSETGTFGTDTQYF
TGTGCCAGCAGCGAGACCGGGACGTTTGGCACAGATACGCAGTATTTT
>TRBD1|TRBV7-3|few|TRBJ1-4
CACSLTGPGQSGEKLFF
TGTGCCTGCAGCTTAACAGGGCCGGGACAGTCGGGTGAAAAACTGTTTTTT
>TRBD1|TRBV3-1|.|TRBJ1-4
CASSRGQATNEKLLF
TGTGCCAGCAGCCGCGGACAGGCTACTAACGAAAAACTGCTTTTT
>.|TRBV5-1|.|TRBJ1-1
CASSLDPGPAFF
TGCGCCAGCAGCCTGGACCCAGGGCCAGCTTTCTTT
>TRBD1|TRBV20-1|.|TRBJ2-7
CSSRQGAYEQYF
TGCAGTTCCAGACAGGGAGCGTACGAGCAGTACTTC
>.|TRBV7-6|.|TRBJ2-7
CATGSREEQYF
TGTGCCACCGGCTCGAGAGAAGAGCAGTACTTC
>.|TRBV7-6|.|TRBJ1-1
CASSLLTVPLPEAFF
TGTGCCAGCAGCTTACTGACAGTTCCCCTTCCTGAAGCTTTCTTT
>TRBD2|TRBV28|few|TRBJ2-1
CASTLGRAFEQFF
TGTGCCAGCACGCTCGGGAGGGCCTTTGAGCAGTTCTTC
>.|TRBV9|many|TRBJ2-5
CASSVLGRIQETQYF
TGTGCCAGCAGCGTCCTAGGACGGATCCAAGAGACCCAGTACTTC
>.|TRBV20-1|few|TRBJ2-3
CSAVGGSTDTQYF
TGCAGTGCTGTGGGGGGAAGCACAGATACGCAGTATTTT
>.|TRBV29-1|many|TRBJ2-5
CSVEGADQWETQYF
TGCAGCGTTGAGGGAGCGGACCAGTGGGAGACCCAGTACTTC
>TRBD1|TRBV20-1|.|TRBJ2-7
CSASPRGLHEQYF
TGCAGTGCTAGCCCCAGGGGGCTACACGAGCAGTACTTC
>.|TRBV12-3/TRBV12-4|.|TRBJ2-5
CASSFAPGQGETQYF
TGTGCCAGCAGTTTTGCCCCCGGCCAGGGCGAGACCCAGTACTTC
>TRBD1|TRBV6-1|once|TRBJ1-5
CASSERTGGSQPQHF
TGTGCCAGCAGTGAAAGGACAGGGGGCAGTCAGCCCCAGCATTTT
>TRBD1|TRBV24-1|few|TRBJ2-1
CATSDPYLGQGDNEQFF
TGTGCCACCAGTGATCCCTACTTGGGACAGGGGGACAATGAGCAGTTCTTC
>TRBD2|TRBV28|.|TRBJ2-7
CATSGRETYEQYF
TGTGCCACCAGCGGGAGGGAGACCTACGAGCAGTACTTC
>.|TRBV4-3|.|TRBJ2-5
CASSQDHRTLQETQYF
TGCGCCAGCAGCCAAGACCACAGGACACTCCAAGAGACCCAGTACTTC
>.|TRBV2|.|TRBJ2-1
CASSDKQSYNEQFF
TGTGCCAGCAGTGACAAGCAGTCCTACAATGAACAGTTCTTC
>TRBD1|TRBV13|.|TRBJ2-7
CASSSDRARDEQYF
TGTGCCAGCAGCTCAGACAGGGCTAGGGACGAGCAGTACTTC
>.|TRBV4-3|.|TRBJ2-2
CASSQDRRASGELFF
TGCGCCAGCAGCCAAGATCGAAGGGCTAGCGGGGAGCTGTTTTTT
>TRBD1|TRBV6-5|many|TRBJ2-7
CASVDRAYEQYF
TGTGCCAGCGTGGACAGGGCCTACGAGCAGTACTTC
>.|TRBV12-3/TRBV12-4|few|TRBJ1-2
CASSFEPGRGYGYTF
TGTGCCAGCAGTTTTGAGCCAGGACGGGGCTATGGCTACACCTTC
>.|TRBV7-3|many|TRBJ2-1
CASSIGGSSYNEQFF
TGTGCCAGCAGCATAGGAGGCAGCTCCTACAATGAGCAGTTCTTC
>TRBD1|TRBV20-1|.|TRBJ2-5
CSALDREETQYF
TGCAGTGCCCTAGACAGGGAAGAGACCCAGTACTTC
>.|TRBV5-1|few|TRBJ1-1
CASSLGNSGTEAFF
TGCGCCAGCAGCTTGGGTAATTCGGGCACTGAAGCTTTCTTT
>TRBD1|TRBV6-2/TRBV6-3|few|TRBJ2-1
CASSYSIVRGIDEQFF
TGTGCCAGCAGTTACTCGATAGTCAGGGGGATTGATGAGCAGTTCTTC
>.|TRBV20-1|few|TRBJ2-3
CSASRGDADTQYF
TGCAGTGCTAGCAGGGGAGACGCAGATACGCAGTATTTT
>.|TRBV12-3/TRBV12-4|few|TRBJ2-3
CASSFPSETQYF
TGTGCCAGCAGTTTCCCTTCAGAAACGCAGTATTTT
>.|TRBV4-2|few|TRBJ1-6
CASSQESGVNSPLHF
TGTGCCAGCAGCCAAGAGAGCGGGGTTAATTCACCCCTCCACTTT
>TRBD2|TRBV29-1|few|TRBJ2-7
CSVDKGRDEQYF
TGCAGCGTTGATAAGGGGAGGGACGAGCAGTACTTC